One and the same sample provided the 8 T cell receptor beta chains below, sequenced in a study of T cells after posttransplantation cyclophosphamide (dated by TCRdb to between 2015 and 2016). Taken with the paper, the label for treatment or condition translates to: high-dose cyclophosphamide on days +3 and +4 as single-agent GVHD prophylaxis. Patients in the PTCy group got busulfan and fludarabine conditioning, a marrow graft from a related or unrelated donor, and cyclophosphamide on days +3 and +4. The library was generated by the immunoSEQ multiplex PCR assay. Sourced from immuneACCESS, this table was stored by TCRdb with only in-frame sequences that have V and J called. A share of the clones is absent; for the studies checked, an unresolved V gene accounts for under half, and the remainder has no known explanation. The sample table lists about 43,000 clones, 90% of them with a count of one. The ten largest clones capture 2.5% of the sample.

Specimen: PBMCs, collected around 60 days after allogeneic stem cell transplant with posttransplant cyclophosphamide. The receptors were gathered from a male patient aged 55-69 years who received an allogeneic stem cell transplant from a related donor and was CMV-positive. After a transplant, some of the T cells may come from the graft donor.

The V call is TRBV5-4, the J call TRBJ1-3, with 11 nucleotides matching TRBD1. This CDR3 is built from 16 residues. J was trimmed by 3 bases and V by 0 bases; bases with no gene match: 2. Germline CDR1 reads SGHNT; CDR2 reads YYREEE (reference sequence). The CDR3 is CASSLGGTGGGNTIYF. The CDR3 bases are TGTGCCAGCAGCTTGGGAGGGACAGGGGGTGGAAACACCATATATTTT.

This clone showed up just once. V is TRBV6-6 and J is TRBJ1-1, with D maybe TRBD1 (6 bases). Germline V CDR1 and CDR2: MNHNY, SVGAGI (reference sequence). The CDR3 runs 16 residues. V lost 7 bases and J lost 4, with 22 bases in between. The CDR3: CASTKGGGSFGTEAFF. In DNA, the CDR3 is TGTGCCAGCACCAAAGGGGGGGGGTCTTTCGGCACTGAAGCTTTCTTT.

The chain recombines TRBV19 with TRBJ1-2; 7 bases are shared with TRBD1. Germline CDR1 is LNHDA and CDR2 is SQIVND (reference sequence). The trim removed 9 bases at V and 10 bases at J, leaving 8 bases unmatched. This CDR3 has 11 residues. CDR3 sequence (DNA): TGTGCCAGCCGGGACAGAAACGTCTACACCTTC. Amino acids: CASRDRNVYTF.

The chain combines TRBV11-2 with TRBJ2-5, with no clear D. V was shortened by 3 bases and J by 4 bases, with 9 bases between the two germline ends. This CDR3 region has 13 residues. The V gene's germline CDR1 is SGHAT and CDR2 FQNNGV. CDR3 DNA: TGTGCCAGCAGCTTCTTAGTCGGAGAGACCCAGTACTTC. Amino acids: CASSFLVGETQYF.

The J gene is TRBJ2-2, the V gene TRBV5-4; 7 bases align to TRBD2. This CDR3 region has 16 residues. Germline CDR1 and CDR2: SGHNT and YYREEE (reference sequence). V was pared by 4 bases and J by 0 bases, with 6 bases of the junction left unmatched. The CDR3 protein is CASSPPAGANTGELFF. The CDR3 DNA sequence: TGTGCCAGCAGCCCCCCGGCGGGGGCGAACACCGGGGAGCTGTTTTTT.

V and J are TRBV11-2 and TRBJ2-5, with TRBD2 identical over 9 bases. With 4 bases clipped from V and 4 bases from J, the junction kept 10 bases outside the gene matches. CDR1 SGHAT and CDR2 FQNNGV come from the germline V gene. This CDR3 is built from 16 residues. The CDR3 DNA is TGTGCCAGCAGCTCCCCCCCAGCGGGGGGCGGAGAGACCCAGTACTTC. This translates into CASSSPPAGGGETQYF.

This chain joins TRBV7-2 and TRBJ2-7; 14 positions agree with TRBD2. Trimming cost V 5 bases and J 5 bases; bases outside gene matches: 8. This CDR3 has 16 residues. Germline loops: CDR1 SGHTA, CDR2 FQGNSA. The CDR3 here is CASSPPGLAGANEQYF. CDR3 bases: TGTGCCAGCAGCCCCCCGGGACTAGCGGGGGCCAACGAGCAGTACTTC. Combining the CDR3 with reference TRBV7-2 and TRBJ2-7 gives the whole variable domain GAGVSQSPSNKVTEKGKDVELRCDPISGHTALYWYRQSLGQGLEFLIYFQGNSAPDKSGLPSDRFSAERTGGSVSTLTIQRTQQEDSAVYLCASSPPGLAGANEQYFGPGTRLTVT.

The CDR3 is CASSEESRSVQYV. CDR3 in DNA: TGTGCCAGCAGTGAAGAATCTCGGAGTGTGCAGTACGTC. The chain is built from TRBV6-1 and TRBJ2-7, with D unresolved. The CDR3 consists of 13 residues. The V end lost 1 base, the J end lost 9 bases, and 13 bases lay between the germline ends. Germline loops: CDR1 MNHNS, CDR2 SASEGT.